Below, 23 T cell receptor beta chains from the same sample are listed, as sequenced in a study of shared clonotypes between healthy human individuals (TCRdb year 2020). The library was made by the immunoSEQ multiplex PCR assay. Held by TCRdb, this immuneACCESS table contains in-frame sequences only and omits some clones. Under half of the omission traces to an unresolved V gene where checked; the cause of the rest is unknown. In all, the sample holds 2 million to 3 million clones, and approximately 93% of those were seen once. 0.36% of the sample is in the top ten clones. Sequenced input: naive CD4+ T cells from PBMCs. The cell subset or site tag for this specimen amounts to: CD45RA+ positively selected. The source is a man younger than 35 in good health. Some clones in this sample may be carry-over from other donors' samples.

The rearrangement uses TRBV28 and TRBJ2-2, with a possible D match to TRBD1 (5 bases). V lost 1 base and J 6 bases, leaving 15 bases between the germline ends. The germline V gene encodes CDR1 MDHEN and CDR2 SYDVKM. The CDR3 is 16 amino acids. The DNA for the CDR3 is TGTGCCAGCAGTTTATTCCGCCGCAGGGTTGCCGGGGAGCTGTTTTTT. This encodes CASSLFRRRVAGELFF.

This clone was recorded only once. The chain employs TRBV28 and TRBJ1-2; D is possibly TRBD1 (6 bases). V gave up 7 bases and J gave up 2 bases, with 14 bases separating them. The V gene's germline CDR1 is MDHEN and CDR2 SYDVKM. The CDR3 runs to 14 residues. The DNA of the CDR3 is TGTGCCAGCATCAACAGGGATAAGAACTATGGCTACACCTTC. This encodes CASINRDKNYGYTF.

The chain employs TRBV11-2 and TRBJ2-7; the match to TRBD1 covers 7 bases. V gave up 5 bases and J gave up 11 bases; unmatched junction bases: 12. The CDR3 runs 13 residues. Germline CDR1 is SGHAT and CDR2 is FQNNGV. Here the CDR3 DNA reads TGTGCCAGCAGCCCCGACAGGGTTCACTCCAAGTACTTC. Protein product: CASSPDRVHSKYF. The full variable domain, with the rest looked up from reference TRBV11-2 and TRBJ2-7, is EAGVAQSPRYKIIEKRQSVAFWCNPISGHATLYWYQQILGQGPKLLIQFQNNGVVDDSQLPKDRFSAERLKGVDSTLKIQPAKLEDSAVYLCASSPDRVHSKYFGPGTRLTVT.

This sequence joins TRBV15 and TRBJ2-2; 7 nucleotides line up with TRBD2. V was pared by 5 bases and J by 5 bases, with 20 bases of the junction left unmatched. The CDR3 length is 19 residues. CDR1 is LNHNV and CDR2 is YYDKDF in the germline V gene (reference sequence). CDR3 protein: CATSSPGSARAGATGELFF. CDR3 bases: TGTGCCACCAGCTCCCCAGGGTCTGCCCGCGCGGGAGCAACCGGGGAGCTGTTTTTT. Full variable domain (missing parts from reference TRBV15 and TRBJ2-2): DAMVIQNPRYQVTQFGKPVTLSCSQTLNHNVMYWYQQKSSQAPKLLFHYYDKDFNNEADTPDNFQSRRPNTSFCFLDIRSPGLGDTAMYLCATSSPGSARAGATGELFFGEGSRLTVL.

The V gene is TRBV5-1, the J gene TRBJ2-7; 8 nucleotides agree with TRBD1. The V gene end was trimmed by 4 bases and the J gene end by 6 bases; junction bases not matched to a gene: 6. CDR1 and CDR2 from the germline V gene are SGHRS and YFSETQ. This CDR3 region has 13 residues. This CDR3 reads CASSDQTGGEQYF. The CDR3 DNA reads TGCGCCAGCAGCGACCAAACAGGGGGCGAGCAGTACTTC.

The chain links TRBV5-8 to TRBJ2-4; D gene ambiguous. CDR3 length: 12 amino acids. Between the trimmed V and J ends, which lost 4 bases and 7 bases, there was a span of 9 bases. Germline lookup yields CDR1 SGHTS and CDR2 YDEGEE. CDR3 in DNA: TGTGCCAGCAGCCAACGACTTAACATTCAGTACTTC. Residues: CASSQRLNIQYF. Together with reference TRBV5-8 and TRBJ2-4, the CDR3 gives the full variable domain: EAGVTQSPTHLIKTRGQQATLRCSPISGHTSVYWYQQALGLGLQFLLWYDEGEERNRGNFPPRFSGRQFPNYSSELNVNALELEDSALYLCASSQRLNIQYFGAGTRLSVL.

The J gene is TRBJ1-2, the V gene TRBV5-4; D is ambiguous. The CDR3 spans 11 residues. Germline CDR1 reads SGHNT; CDR2 reads YYREEE (reference sequence). The V gene lost 4 bases and the J gene lost 6 bases, with 7 bases spanning the gap. The CDR3 nucleotides are TGTGCCAGCAGCGAGGAGGATGGCTACACCTTC. Amino acids: CASSEEDGYTF.

This clone was seen only once. The chain recombines TRBV6-7 with TRBJ1-3, with a possible D match to TRBD1 (5 bases). Being an ORF, TRBV6-7 has a function that is uncertain. Trimming stripped 6 bases from V and 0 bases from J, with 21 bases between. This CDR3 comprises 18 residues. CDR3 coding DNA: TGTGCCAGCAGCCCTACCAGGGAACTAATTATCTCTGGAAACACCATATATTTT. Residues: CASSPTRELIISGNTIYF.

The V call is TRBV7-3, the J call TRBJ1-1, with 8 bases matching TRBD1. Germline trimming cut 6 bases from V and 4 bases from J; bases unmatched to any gene: 4. CDR1 SGHTA and CDR2 FQGTGA come from the germline V gene. The CDR3 extends over 13 amino acids. The CDR3 is CASRNTGGTEAFF. The DNA for the CDR3 is TGTGCCAGCAGGAATACAGGGGGCACTGAAGCTTTCTTT. The whole variable domain, remainder taken from reference TRBV7-3 and TRBJ1-1, is GAGVSQTPSNKVTEKGKYVELRCDPISGHTALYWYRQSLGQGPEFLIYFQGTGAADDSGLPNDRFFAVRPEGSVSTLKIQRTERGDSAVYLCASRNTGGTEAFFGQGTRLTVV.

V usage is TRBV28 and J usage is TRBJ2-5, with TRBD2 matching 7 bases. The CDR3 extends over 13 amino acids. Trimming removed 3 bases from V and 5 bases from J; junction bases left unmatched: 3. Germline V CDR1 and CDR2: MDHEN, SYDVKM. This CDR3 reads CASSLGGWETQYF. Here the CDR3 DNA reads TGTGCCAGCAGTTTGGGGGGGTGGGAGACCCAGTACTTC.

This chain joins TRBV6-5 and TRBJ1-1; D is uncertain. The CDR3 spans 12 residues. Trimming removed 4 bases at V and 7 bases at J, with 10 bases between. CDR1 and CDR2 from the germline V gene are MNHEY and SVGAGI. CDR3 loop: CASSSGPYEAFF. In nucleotides, the CDR3 is TGTGCCAGCAGTTCAGGTCCCTATGAAGCTTTCTTT.

The chain carries TRBV9 and TRBJ2-2; TRBD1 or TRBD2 may be the D gene (5 bases each). The germline V gene has CDR1 SGDLS and CDR2 YYNGEE. V was trimmed by 0 bases and J by 1 base, leaving 13 bases between them. This CDR3 is 17 amino acids long. The chain's CDR3 is CASSVVGADLNTGELFF. CDR3 in DNA: TGTGCCAGCAGCGTAGTCGGGGCAGACTTGAACACCGGGGAGCTGTTTTTT. The full variable domain, its missing parts supplied by reference TRBV9 and TRBJ2-2, is DSGVTQTPKHLITATGQRVTLRCSPRSGDLSVYWYQQSLDQGLQFLIQYYNGEERAKGNILERFSAQQFPDLHSELNLSSLELGDSALYFCASSVVGADLNTGELFFGEGSRLTVL.

The CDR3 here is CASQRAGVETQYF. In DNA, the CDR3 is TGTGCCAGCCAGAGGGCAGGGGTAGAGACCCAGTACTTC. This chain links TRBV6-1 with TRBJ2-5; weak D call: TRBD1 (6 bases). The germline CDR1 and CDR2 sequences are MNHNS and SASEGT. This CDR3 contains 13 residues. V was pared by 8 bases and J by 4 bases, with 14 bases between.

V usage is TRBV5-1 and J usage is TRBJ2-5; D is unclear. Trimming left V 0 bases short and J 3 bases short, with 9 bases between. This CDR3 spans 14 amino acids. Germline CDR1 reads SGHRS; CDR2 reads YFSETQ. CDR3 sequence: CASSLASQEETQYF. CDR3 nucleotide sequence: TGCGCCAGCAGCTTGGCCAGCCAAGAAGAGACCCAGTACTTC.

V is TRBV19 and J is TRBJ1-5, with TRBD1 as a possible D gene (6 bases). The CDR3 totals 14 residues. From germline, CDR1 is LNHDA and CDR2 SQIVND (reference sequence). V lost 4 bases and J 4 bases, leaving 11 bases between the germline ends. In nucleotides, the CDR3 is TGTGCCAGTAGTACAAGAGGACAGAATCAGCCCCAGCATTTT. Translated, it gives CASSTRGQNQPQHF.

The chain is built from TRBV28 and TRBJ2-1; possible D gene TRBD2, 6 bases. The germline V gene encodes CDR1 MDHEN and CDR2 SYDVKM. Trimming removed 7 bases from V and 6 bases from J, with 16 bases in between. The CDR3 spans 14 residues. The chain's CDR3 is CASIGLARVNEQFF. The CDR3 DNA reads TGTGCCAGCATCGGGCTAGCGCGCGTCAATGAGCAGTTCTTC. Full variable domain (rest looked up from reference TRBV28 and TRBJ2-1): DVKVTQSSRYLVKRTGEKVFLECVQDMDHENMFWYRQDPGLGLRLIYFSYDVKMKEKGDIPEGYSVSREKKERFSLILESASTNQTSMYLCASIGLARVNEQFFGPGTRLTVL.

The V call is TRBV19, the J call TRBJ1-1; D gene ambiguous. Looked up from germline, CDR1 is LNHDA and CDR2 is SQIVND (reference sequence). CDR3 length: 14 residues. The germline V and J ends were trimmed by 5 bases and 1 base, with 11 bases remaining between them. The CDR3 DNA is TGTGCCAGTAGTCTTCAGGTAGGGAACACTGAAGCTTTCTTT. Its translation is CASSLQVGNTEAFF.

V and J are TRBV28 and TRBJ2-1; the D is unclear. V dropped 11 bases and J dropped 4 bases, with 9 bases sitting between them. The CDR3 totals 11 residues. Germline V gene sequence: CDR1 MDHEN, CDR2 SYDVKM. The CDR3 here is CAAGRYNEQFF. CDR3 bases: TGTGCCGCCGGGCGGTACAATGAGCAGTTCTTC.

The CDR3 DNA follows: TGCGCCAGCAGTGATCTTACTAGCGCGAGCTACAATGAGCAGTTCTTC. Translating it yields CASSDLTSASYNEQFF. The genes are TRBV10-1 and TRBJ2-1; 7 bases match TRBD2. Losses at the gene ends were 3 bases for V and 3 bases for J; bases not matched to a gene: 8. The germline gives CDR1 WNHNN, CDR2 SYGVQD (reference sequence). CDR3 size: 16 residues.

This clone was seen just once. The CDR3 reads CASSVAGTVETQYF. In DNA, the CDR3 is TGTGCCAGCAGCGTAGCTGGGACAGTAGAGACCCAGTACTTC. This chain joins TRBV9 and TRBJ2-5; 7 bases agree with TRBD1. CDR1 and CDR2 from the germline V gene are SGDLS and YYNGEE. The CDR3 totals 14 residues. J gave up 4 bases and V 0 bases, and 3 bases lay outside the gene matches. Using reference TRBV9 and TRBJ2-5 for the parts outside the CDR3, the full variable domain is DSGVTQTPKHLITATGQRVTLRCSPRSGDLSVYWYQQSLDQGLQFLIQYYNGEERAKGNILERFSAQQFPDLHSELNLSSLELGDSALYFCASSVAGTVETQYFGPGTRLLVL.

V usage is TRBV7-3 and J usage is TRBJ2-2; the match to TRBD1 covers 11 bases. The CDR3 has 13 residues. Germline V gives CDR1 SGHTA, CDR2 FQGTGA. With V trimmed by 8 bases and J by 5 bases, 1 base remained unmatched. The CDR3 nucleotides read TGTGCCAGCGGGACAGGGGGGACCGGGGAGCTGTTTTTT. Translation: CASGTGGTGELFF.

The chain has TRBV5-1 and TRBJ2-3; TRBD1 agrees at 7 bases. Trimming cost V 3 bases and J 2 bases; bases outside gene matches: 3. Germline assignment: CDR1 SGHRS and CDR2 YFSETQ. The CDR3 totals 14 residues. The CDR3 protein is CASSWGQLTDTQYF. CDR3 in DNA: TGCGCCAGCAGCTGGGGACAGCTCACAGATACGCAGTATTTT.

The genes are TRBV14 and TRBJ1-1, with 8 nucleotides matching TRBD1. The CDR3 totals 14 residues. Germline V lookup: CDR1 SGHDN, CDR2 FVKESK. J lost 5 bases, V lost 3 bases, and 5 bases had no gene match. CDR3 in DNA: TGTGCCAGCAGCCAGTTGACAGGGGCGACTGAAGCTTTCTTT. It encodes CASSQLTGATEAFF.